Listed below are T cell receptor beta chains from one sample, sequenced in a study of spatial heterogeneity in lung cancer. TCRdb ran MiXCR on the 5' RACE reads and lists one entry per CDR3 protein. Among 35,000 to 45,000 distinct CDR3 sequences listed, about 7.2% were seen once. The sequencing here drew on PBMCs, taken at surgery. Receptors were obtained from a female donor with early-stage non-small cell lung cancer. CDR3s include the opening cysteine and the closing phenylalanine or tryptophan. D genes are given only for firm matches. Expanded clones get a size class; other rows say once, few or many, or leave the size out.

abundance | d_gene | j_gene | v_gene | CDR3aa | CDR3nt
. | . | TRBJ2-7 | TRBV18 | CASGTYSYEQYF | TGTGCCAGTGGGACTTACTCCTACGAGCAGTACTTC
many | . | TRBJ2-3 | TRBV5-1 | CASSFQADTQYF | TGCGCCAGCAGCTTCCAGGCAGATACGCAGTATTTT
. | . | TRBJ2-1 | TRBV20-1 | CSATQQGGAFYNEQFF | TGCAGTGCTACCCAACAAGGGGGTGCCTTCTACAATGAGCAGTTCTTC
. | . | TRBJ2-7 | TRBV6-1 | CASASNALLSYEQYF | TGTGCCAGCGCCTCTAACGCACTTCTCTCCTACGAGCAGTACTTC
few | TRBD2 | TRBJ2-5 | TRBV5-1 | CASSGQTSGSETQYF | TGCGCCAGCAGCGGCCAGACTAGCGGATCGGAGACCCAGTACTTC
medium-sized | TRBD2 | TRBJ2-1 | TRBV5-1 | CASSLLAGGNNEQFF | TGCGCCAGCAGCTTACTAGCGGGGGGCAACAATGAGCAGTTCTTC
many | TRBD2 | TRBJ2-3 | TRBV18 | CASSPIAGTTDTQYF | TGTGCCAGCTCACCAATAGCGGGGACCACAGATACGCAGTATTTT
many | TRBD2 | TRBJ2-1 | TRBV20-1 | CSAKGGAGADEQFF | TGCAGTGCTAAAGGAGGAGCGGGAGCTGATGAGCAGTTCTTC
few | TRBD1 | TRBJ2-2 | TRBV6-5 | CASSPGQGGRELFF | TGTGCCAGCAGTCCCGGACAGGGGGGAAGGGAGCTGTTTTTT
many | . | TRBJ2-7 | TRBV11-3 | CASSPTPSYEQYF | TGTGCCAGCAGCCCGACCCCATCCTACGAGCAGTACTTC
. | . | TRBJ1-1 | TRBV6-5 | CASATYPLESRAFF | TGTGCCAGCGCTACTTATCCCCTGGAAAGTAGGGCTTTCTTT
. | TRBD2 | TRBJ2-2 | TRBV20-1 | CSARDGGRSNTGELFF | TGCAGTGCTAGAGACGGCGGGAGGAGTAACACCGGGGAGCTGTTTTTT
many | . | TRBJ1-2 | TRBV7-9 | CASSLAMGYGYTF | TGTGCCAGCAGCTTAGCGATGGGCTATGGCTACACCTTC
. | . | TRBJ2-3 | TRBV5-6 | CASTPGRGREDTQYF | TGTGCCAGCACACCCGGGCGGGGCCGGGAAGATACGCAGTATTTT
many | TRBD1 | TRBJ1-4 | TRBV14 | CASSPGTGSWKGLFF | TGTGCCAGCAGCCCTGGGACAGGAAGTTGGAAAGGACTGTTTTTT
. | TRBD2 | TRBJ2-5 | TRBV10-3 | CAIMALAGAGETQYF | TGTGCCATCATGGCCCTAGCGGGGGCGGGGGAGACCCAGTACTTC
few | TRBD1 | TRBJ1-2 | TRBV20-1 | CSARDPKTGSGNGYTF | TGCAGTGCTAGAGACCCAAAGACAGGGTCGGGGAATGGCTACACCTTC
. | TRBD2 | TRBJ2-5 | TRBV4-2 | CASRPAGGLQETQYF | TGTGCCAGCAGACCAGCGGGGGGGCTACAAGAGACCCAGTACTTC
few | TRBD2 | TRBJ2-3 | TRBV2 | CASSEARAGGSTDTQYF | TGTGCCAGCAGTGAAGCTAGGGCGGGGGGAAGCACAGATACGCAGTATTTT
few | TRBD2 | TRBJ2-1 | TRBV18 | CASSPILAGGDEQFF | TGTGCCAGCTCACCAATCCTAGCGGGCGGGGATGAGCAGTTCTTC
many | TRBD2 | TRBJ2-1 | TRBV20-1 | CSASRGRTEQFF | TGCAGTGCTTCTCGCGGGAGAACTGAGCAGTTCTTC
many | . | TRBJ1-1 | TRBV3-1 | CASSQAPANTEAFF | TGTGCCAGCAGCCAAGCCCCAGCGAACACTGAAGCTTTCTTT
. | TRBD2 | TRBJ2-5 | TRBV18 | CASSPGTSAQTQYF | TGTGCCAGCTCCCCGGGGACTAGCGCCCAGACCCAGTACTTC
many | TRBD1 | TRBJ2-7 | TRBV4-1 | CASSDRVSYEQYF | TGCGCCAGCAGCGACAGGGTTTCCTACGAGCAGTACTTC
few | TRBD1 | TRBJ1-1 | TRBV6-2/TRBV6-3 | CASSYRQDRDSTEAFF | TGTGCCAGCAGTTATAGGCAGGACAGGGACTCCACTGAAGCTTTCTTT
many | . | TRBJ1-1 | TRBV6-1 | CASSEAGRSGNTEAFF | TGTGCCAGCAGTGAAGCGGGAAGGTCAGGAAACACTGAAGCTTTCTTT
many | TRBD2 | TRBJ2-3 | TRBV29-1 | CSVERVAGADTQYF | TGCAGCGTTGAGAGGGTAGCGGGAGCAGATACGCAGTATTTT
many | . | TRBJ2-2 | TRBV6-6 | CASRVGMNTGELFF | TGTGCCAGCCGGGTAGGGATGAACACCGGGGAGCTGTTTTTT
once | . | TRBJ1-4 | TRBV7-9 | CASSFSGGREKLFF | TGTGCCAGCAGCTTCAGCGGGGGGCGTGAAAAACTGTTTTTT
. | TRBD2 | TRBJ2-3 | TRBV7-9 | CASSFRPSGDKDTQYF | TGTGCCAGCAGCTTTCGTCCTAGCGGGGATAAAGATACGCAGTATTTT
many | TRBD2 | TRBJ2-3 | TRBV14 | CASSQDWRETDTQYF | TGTGCCAGCAGCCAAGACTGGCGGGAGACAGATACGCAGTATTTT
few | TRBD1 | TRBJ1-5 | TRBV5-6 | CASSRLGTAGNQPQHF | TGTGCCAGCAGCCGGCTCGGGACAGCAGGCAATCAGCCCCAGCATTTT
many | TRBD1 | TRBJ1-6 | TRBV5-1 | CASSAPTGGSSPLHF | TGCGCCAGCAGCGCCCCGACAGGGGGAAGCTCACCCCTCCACTTT
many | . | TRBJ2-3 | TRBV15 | CATSRDSFTDTQYF | TGTGCCACCAGCAGGGACAGCTTCACAGATACGCAGTATTTT
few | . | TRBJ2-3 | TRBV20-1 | CSARDSVSGPDTQYF | TGCAGTGCTAGAGATTCTGTTTCGGGGCCCGATACGCAGTATTTT
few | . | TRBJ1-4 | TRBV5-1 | CASSLSTTRDEKLFF | TGCGCCAGCAGCTTGAGTACCACGAGGGATGAAAAACTGTTTTTT
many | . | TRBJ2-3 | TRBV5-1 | CASSPHGPDTQYF | TGCGCCAGCAGCCCCCACGGGCCAGATACGCAGTATTTT
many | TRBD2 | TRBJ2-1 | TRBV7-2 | CASSQGLAGDEQFF | TGTGCCAGCAGCCAGGGACTAGCGGGAGATGAGCAGTTCTTC
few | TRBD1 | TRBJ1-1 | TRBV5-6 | CASSGGTGGHTEAFF | TGTGCCAGCAGCGGAGGGACAGGGGGCCACACTGAAGCTTTCTTT
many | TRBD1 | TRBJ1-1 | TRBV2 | CAIPDRGLYKMNTEAFF | TGTGCCATCCCGGACAGGGGGCTTTACAAGATGAACACTGAAGCTTTCTTT
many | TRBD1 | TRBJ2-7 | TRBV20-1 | CSARGARDRGLYEQYF | TGCAGTGCTAGGGGGGCCCGGGACAGGGGGCTCTACGAGCAGTACTTC
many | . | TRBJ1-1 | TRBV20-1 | CSARMPGQNTEAFF | TGCAGTGCTAGAATGCCGGGACAAAACACTGAAGCTTTCTTT
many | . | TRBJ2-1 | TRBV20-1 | CSARDVLGSSYNEQFF | TGCAGTGCTAGAGACGTCCTTGGGAGCTCCTACAATGAGCAGTTCTTC
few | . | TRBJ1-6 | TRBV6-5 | CASSYSGVNSPLHF | TGTGCCAGCAGTTACTCTGGGGTTAATTCACCCCTCCACTTT
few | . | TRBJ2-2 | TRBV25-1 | CASSELMGSNTGELFF | TGTGCCAGCAGTGAATTGATGGGATCGAACACCGGGGAGCTGTTTTTT